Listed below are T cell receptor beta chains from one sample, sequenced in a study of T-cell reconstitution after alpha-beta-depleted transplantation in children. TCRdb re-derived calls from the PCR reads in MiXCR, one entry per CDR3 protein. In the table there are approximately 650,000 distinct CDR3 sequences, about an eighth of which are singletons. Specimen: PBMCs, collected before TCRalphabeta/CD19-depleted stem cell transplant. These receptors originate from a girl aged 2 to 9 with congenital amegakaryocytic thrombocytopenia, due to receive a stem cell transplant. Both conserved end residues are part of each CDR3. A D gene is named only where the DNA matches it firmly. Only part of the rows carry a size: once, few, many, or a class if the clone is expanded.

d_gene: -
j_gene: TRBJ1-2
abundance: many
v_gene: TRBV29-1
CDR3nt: TGCAGCGTCCTGGGCGTAGGGGGAAACTATGGCTACACCTTC
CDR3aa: CSVLGVGGNYGYTF

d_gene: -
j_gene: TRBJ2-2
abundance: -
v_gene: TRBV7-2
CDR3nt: TGTGCCAGCAGCTCGAGACCGTCGTGGGGCGGGGAGCTGTTTTTT
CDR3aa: CASSSRPSWGGELFF

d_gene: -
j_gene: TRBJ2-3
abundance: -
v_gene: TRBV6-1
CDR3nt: TGTGCCAGCAGTCGACGAATGTGGGATACGCACTATTTT
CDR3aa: CASSRRMWDTHYF

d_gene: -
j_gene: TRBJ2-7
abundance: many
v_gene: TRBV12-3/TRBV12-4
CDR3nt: TGTGCCAGCAGTTTTGACGGATCCTACGAGCAGTACTTC
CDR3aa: CASSFDGSYEQYF

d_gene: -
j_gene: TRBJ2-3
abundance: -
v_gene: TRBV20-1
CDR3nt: TGCAGTGCTGAACTCTGGACAGATACGCAGTATTTT
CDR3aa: CSAELWTDTQYF

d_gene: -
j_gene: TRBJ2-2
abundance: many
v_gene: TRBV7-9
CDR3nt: TGTGCCAGCAGCTTAATCGGGACCGAGAACACCGGGGAGCTGTTTTTT
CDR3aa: CASSLIGTENTGELFF

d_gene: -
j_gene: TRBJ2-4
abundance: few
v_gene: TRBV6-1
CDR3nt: TGTGCCAGCAGCCCTCGGACAGGGCGGGGGGACATTCAGTACTTC
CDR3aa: CASSPRTGRGDIQYF

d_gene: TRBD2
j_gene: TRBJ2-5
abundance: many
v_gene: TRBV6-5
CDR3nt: TGTGCCAGCAGTTCTAGCGGGAGAAGGGAGACCCAGTACTTC
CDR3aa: CASSSSGRRETQYF

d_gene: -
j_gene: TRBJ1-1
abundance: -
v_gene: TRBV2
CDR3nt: TGTGCCAGCAGTGGGGCGGGTGGTAGCGCTGAAGCTTTCTTT
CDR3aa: CASSGAGGSAEAFF

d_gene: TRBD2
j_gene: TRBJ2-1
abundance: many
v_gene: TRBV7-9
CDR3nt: TGTGCCACCCGACGGGGCGGGAGCCAGGATGAGCAGTTCTTC
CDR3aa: CATRRGGSQDEQFF

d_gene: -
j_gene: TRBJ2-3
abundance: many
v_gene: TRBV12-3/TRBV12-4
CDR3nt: TGTGCCAGCAACCAGCCGAGAACTGACACTAGCACAGATACGCAGTATTTT
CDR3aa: CASNQPRTDTSTDTQYF

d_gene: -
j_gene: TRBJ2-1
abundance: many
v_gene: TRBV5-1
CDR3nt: TGCGCCAGCAGCTTGGAAGGGATCGCCTACAATGAGCAGTTCTTC
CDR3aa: CASSLEGIAYNEQFF

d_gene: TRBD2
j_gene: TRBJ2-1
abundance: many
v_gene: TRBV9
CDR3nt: TGTGCCAGCAGCCCTCTCACGGGACTAGCGGACAGGGAGCAGTTCTTC
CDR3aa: CASSPLTGLADREQFF

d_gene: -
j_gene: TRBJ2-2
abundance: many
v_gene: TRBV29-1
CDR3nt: TGCAGCGCTCCACGGGACACCGGGGAGCTGTTTTTT
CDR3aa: CSAPRDTGELFF

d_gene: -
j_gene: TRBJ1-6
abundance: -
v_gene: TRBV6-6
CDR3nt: TGTGCCAGCATGGGAGGCGGTAATTCACCCCTCCACTTT
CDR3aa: CASMGGGNSPLHF

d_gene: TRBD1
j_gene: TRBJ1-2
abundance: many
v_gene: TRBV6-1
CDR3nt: TGTGCCACCCTCTGGGACAGTCCTTACTATGGCTACACCTTC
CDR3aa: CATLWDSPYYGYTF

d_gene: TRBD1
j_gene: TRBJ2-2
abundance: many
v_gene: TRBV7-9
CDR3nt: TGTGCCAGCAGCCGGGACAGCCCGAACACCGGGGAGCTGTTTTTT
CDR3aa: CASSRDSPNTGELFF

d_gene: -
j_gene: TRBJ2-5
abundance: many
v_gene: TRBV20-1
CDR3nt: TGCAGTGCTAGAACGGGGACCCCTCAAGAGACCCAGTACTTC
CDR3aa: CSARTGTPQETQYF

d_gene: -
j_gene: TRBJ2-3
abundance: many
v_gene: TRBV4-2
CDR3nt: TGTGCCAGCAGCCAAGTGGGCCCGGGGGCGGATACGCAGTATTTT
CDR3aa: CASSQVGPGADTQYF

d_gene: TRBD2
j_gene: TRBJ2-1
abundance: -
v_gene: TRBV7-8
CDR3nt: TGTGCCAGCAGGTTCACGGGGAGCGGGAGATACGAATACAATGAGCAGTTCTTC
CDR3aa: CASRFTGSGRYEYNEQFF

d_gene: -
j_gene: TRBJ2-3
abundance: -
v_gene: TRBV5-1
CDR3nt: TGCGCCAGCAGCTTGGTCGACCCTCGGGGAGATACGCAGTATTTT
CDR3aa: CASSLVDPRGDTQYF

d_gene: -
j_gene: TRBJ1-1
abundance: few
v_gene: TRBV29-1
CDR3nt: TGCAGCGTTGAAATGGTTGGTGATGCTTTCTTT
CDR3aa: CSVEMVGDAFF

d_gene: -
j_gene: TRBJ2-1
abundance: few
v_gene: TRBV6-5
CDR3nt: TGTGCCAGCAGTTCCCCTTTTGTCGGCAAGGGACATGAGCAGTTCTTC
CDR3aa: CASSSPFVGKGHEQFF

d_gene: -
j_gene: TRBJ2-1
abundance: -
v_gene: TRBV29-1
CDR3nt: TGCAGCGCTGGGGTACTAGCACTCTACAATGAGCAGTTCTTC
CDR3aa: CSAGVLALYNEQFF

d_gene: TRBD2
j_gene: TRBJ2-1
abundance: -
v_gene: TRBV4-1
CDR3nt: TGCGCCAGCAGCCAGGGGACTACCCACTCCTACAATGAGCAGTTCTTC
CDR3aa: CASSQGTTHSYNEQFF

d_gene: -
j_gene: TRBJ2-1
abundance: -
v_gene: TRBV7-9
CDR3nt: TGTGCCAGCAGCTTAGTTAGAACGGTTGTGCAGTTCTTC
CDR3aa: CASSLVRTVVQFF

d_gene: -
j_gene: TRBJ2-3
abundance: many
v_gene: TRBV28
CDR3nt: TGTGCCAGCAGTTTACGCGGTACTAGCACAGATACGCAGTATTTT
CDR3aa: CASSLRGTSTDTQYF

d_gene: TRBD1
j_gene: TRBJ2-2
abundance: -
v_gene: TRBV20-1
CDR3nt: TGCTGTGCAGAGCCGGGACAGGGCCTCGGAGGGGCCGGGGAGCTGTTTTTT
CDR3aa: CCAEPGQGLGGAGELFF

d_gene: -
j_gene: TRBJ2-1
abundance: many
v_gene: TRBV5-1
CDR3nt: TGCGCCAGCAAATTGGCAGATTACAATGAGCAGTTCTTC
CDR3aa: CASKLADYNEQFF